This passage covers 29 T cell receptor beta chains from one sample sequenced in a study of blood T cell repertoires in COVID-19. Libraries were prepared by immunoSEQ multiplex PCR; TCRdb keeps only in-frame clonotypes and omits some of them. The sample holds 150,000 to 200,000 clones; over 65% are singletons and the top ten take 8% to 9.5%. What was sequenced was peripheral blood. The source is a man aged 55 to 69 with acute or convalescent COVID-19.

This rearrangement joins TRBV9 to TRBJ2-3, with a possible D match to TRBD1 (6 bases). This CDR3 is 16 amino acids long. Germline V gene sequence: CDR1 SGDLS, CDR2 YYNGEE. Between the trimmed V and J ends, which lost 4 bases and 0 bases, there was a span of 15 bases. In DNA, the CDR3 is TGTGCCAGCAGCAAACGACAGGTGACGAGCACAGATACGCAGTATTTT. The encoded protein is CASSKRQVTSTDTQYF.

CDR3 DNA sequence: TGCGCCAGCAGCCAAGGGACTAGCGGGGGGCGCGCGCAGTACTTC. Its translation: CASSQGTSGGRAQYF. The chain recombines TRBV4-3 with TRBJ2-7; TRBD2 matches 14 bases. Germline loops: CDR1 LGHNA, CDR2 YSLEER. The V gene end was trimmed by 1 base and the J gene end by 9 bases; junction bases not matched to a gene: 5. The CDR3 sequence is 15 residues long.

This clone was observed a handful of times. The chain carries TRBV5-4 and TRBJ2-2; D not resolved. The germline gives CDR1 SGHNT, CDR2 YYREEE (reference sequence). There are 15 residues in the CDR3. Trimming cost V 0 bases and J 4 bases, with 10 bases left between them. CDR3 sequence: CASSLAGQSTGELFF. The CDR3 region has the DNA TGTGCCAGCAGCTTGGCGGGTCAATCCACCGGGGAGCTGTTTTTT.

The CDR3 nucleotides read TGTGCCAGCAGCTTGGGACTAGCGGGGGCCTACACAGATACGCAGTATTTT. This codes for CASSLGLAGAYTDTQYF. The genes are TRBV9 and TRBJ2-3, with 14 bases fitting TRBD2. Looked up from germline, CDR1 is SGDLS and CDR2 is YYNGEE. This CDR3 has 17 amino acids. Trimming took 4 bases from V and 2 from J; bases not matched to a gene: 6.

The V and J genes are TRBV9 and TRBJ2-2, with D maybe TRBD2 (6 bases). The CDR3 is 14 amino acids. V lost 8 bases and J 1 base, leaving 12 bases between the germline ends. The germline gives CDR1 SGDLS, CDR2 YYNGEE. The CDR3 DNA reads as TGTGCCAGTCGGGGACTTATGAACACCGGGGAGCTGTTTTTT. It is translated as CASRGLMNTGELFF.

V and J are TRBV29-1 and TRBJ1-2, with TRBD1 as a possible D gene (5 bases). CDR3 length: 14 amino acids. Germline V gene data show CDR1 as SQVTM and CDR2 as ANQGSEA. The germline V and J ends were trimmed by 6 bases and 4 bases, with 18 bases remaining between them. CDR3 coding DNA: TGCAGCGTACGCAGGGAGGGGTCCGGCTATGGCTACACCTTC. Amino acid sequence: CSVRREGSGYGYTF. Full variable domain (outside the CDR3, taken from reference TRBV29-1 and TRBJ1-2): SAVISQKPSRDICQRGTSLTIQCQVDSQVTMMFWYRQQPGQSLTLIATANQGSEATYESGFVIDKFPISRPNLTFSTLTVSNMSPEDSSIYLCSVRREGSGYGYTFGSGTRLTVV.

The sample holds a few counts of this clone. The CDR3 here is CASTYRGNSPLHF. The CDR3 DNA is TGTGCCAGCACTTACAGGGGTAATTCACCCCTCCACTTT. The chain employs TRBV2 and TRBJ1-6; 7 nucleotides match TRBD1. Looked up from germline, CDR1 is SNHLY and CDR2 is FYNNEI. The V gene end was trimmed by 7 bases and the J gene end by 6 bases; junction bases not matched to a gene: 3. CDR3 length equals 13 residues.

This chain links TRBV24-1 with TRBJ2-1; D gene uncertain. The CDR3 spans 11 residues. V lost 7 bases and J lost 8, with 8 bases in between. Germline loops: CDR1 KGHDR, CDR2 SFDVKD. CDR3 in amino acids: CATSQTDEQFF. For the CDR3, the DNA is TGTGCCACCAGCCAAACGGATGAGCAGTTCTTC.

V gene TRBV6-2 or TRBV6-3 combines with J gene TRBJ1-1; unclear D gene. The V gene lost 6 bases and the J gene lost 2 bases, with 10 bases spanning the gap. CDR1 is MNHEY, CDR2 SVGEGT, per germline. The CDR3 runs to 13 residues. The CDR3 loop reads CASSRRENTEAFF. For the CDR3, the DNA is TGTGCCAGCAGCAGGAGAGAAAACACTGAAGCTTTCTTT.

The chain carries TRBV2 and TRBJ2-6; D uncertain. The V gene's germline CDR1 is SNHLY and CDR2 FYNNEI. The CDR3 runs 15 residues. Trimming left V 5 bases short and J 0 bases short, with 8 bases between. The CDR3 protein is CASSFMSSGANVLTF. The CDR3 region has the DNA TGTGCCAGCAGTTTTATGAGCTCTGGGGCCAACGTCCTGACTTTC.

This clone was seen once. This chain connects TRBV19 to TRBJ2-2, with 7 bases aligning to TRBD1. CDR1 LNHDA and CDR2 SQIVND come from the germline V gene (reference sequence). V lost 5 bases to trimming and J lost 7 bases; unmatched junction nucleotides: 10. The CDR3 contains 15 residues. The CDR3 DNA is TGTGCCAGTAGTGGAGACAGGGAAGGGCACGGGGAGCTGTTTTTT. Translating it yields CASSGDREGHGELFF. Supplemented by reference TRBV19 and TRBJ2-2, the full variable domain reads DGGITQSPKYLFRKEGQNVTLSCEQNLNHDAMYWYRQDPGQGLRLIYYSQIVNDFQKGDIAEGYSVSREKKESFPLTVTSAQKNPTAFYLCASSGDREGHGELFFGEGSRLTVL.

The chain links TRBV30 to TRBJ2-5; 7 bases fit TRBD1. The CDR3 is 12 amino acids. V was clipped by 5 bases and J by 4 bases; unmatched bases: 4. Germline loops: CDR1 GTSNPN, CDR2 SVGIG (reference sequence). The CDR3 here is CAWDRVSETQYF. The CDR3 DNA reads as TGTGCCTGGGACAGGGTGTCAGAGACCCAGTACTTC.

This clone was counted once. The J gene is TRBJ2-7, the V gene TRBV15; TRBD2 might be the D (6 bases). Trimming took 1 base from V and 2 from J, leaving 15 bases between them. This CDR3 comprises 16 residues. Germline CDR1 is LNHNV and CDR2 is YYDKDF (reference sequence). In DNA, the CDR3 is TGTGCCACCAGCAGAGGTGGCGGGGCGGGGACCTACGAGCAGTACTTC. Its protein product is CATSRGGGAGTYEQYF.

The chain combines TRBV4-2 with TRBJ1-4, with D uncertain. There are 14 residues in the CDR3. The V gene lost 4 bases and the J gene lost 0 bases, with 6 bases spanning the gap. The germline V gene has CDR1 LGHNA and CDR2 YNFKEQ. The CDR3 nucleotides read TGTGCCAGCAGCCGGCACGCAACTAATGAAAAACTGTTTTTT. It specifies CASSRHATNEKLFF.

V is TRBV24-1 and J is TRBJ2-5, with 10 bases aligning to TRBD1. From germline, CDR1 is KGHDR and CDR2 SFDVKD. V was clipped by 4 bases and J by 4 bases; unmatched bases: 8. This CDR3 region has 16 residues. This chain's CDR3 is CATSDPGTGVPETQYF. The CDR3 coding sequence is TGTGCCACCAGTGACCCTGGGACAGGGGTTCCAGAGACCCAGTACTTC.

This clone has only a few counts. J is TRBJ2-1 and V is TRBV10-1, with 9 bases lining up with TRBD2. Losses at the gene ends were 5 bases for V and 6 bases for J; bases not matched to a gene: 5. Germline lookup yields CDR1 WNHNN and CDR2 SYGVQD (reference sequence). The CDR3 has 14 amino acids. The CDR3 region is CASSSSGEGNEQFF. CDR3 DNA: TGCGCCAGCAGTTCTAGCGGGGAAGGCAATGAGCAGTTCTTC.

V and J are TRBV7-9 and TRBJ1-3; unclear D gene. The CDR3 spans 16 residues. CDR1 and CDR2 from the germline V gene are SEHNR and FQNEAQ (reference sequence). The ends were cut back, 7 bases at V and 0 bases at J, with 16 bases in the middle. The CDR3 DNA is TGTGCCAGCACCCAGGCAGCAACCCTCTCTGGAAACACCATATATTTT. Its protein is CASTQAATLSGNTIYF.

This clone has a single count. The rearrangement links TRBV5-1 to TRBJ2-7, with a tentative D call TRBD1 (5 bases). This CDR3 is built from 14 residues. The V end lost 4 bases, the J end lost 0 bases, and 11 bases lay between the germline ends. Germline V gives CDR1 SGHRS, CDR2 YFSETQ. The CDR3 nucleotides are TGCGCCAGCAGCCAAGGGGATAGCTCCTACGAGCAGTACTTC. It yields the protein CASSQGDSSYEQYF.

The chain joins TRBV9 to TRBJ1-4; TRBD1 might be the D (5 bases). Trimming cost V 3 bases and J 1 base, with 7 bases left between them. Germline V gene data show CDR1 as SGDLS and CDR2 as YYNGEE. This CDR3 contains 14 residues. CDR3 sequence (DNA): TGTGCCAGCAGCGAGACAGAAACTAATGAAAAACTGTTTTTT. Its protein product is CASSETETNEKLFF.

V gene TRBV28 combines with J gene TRBJ2-1; 10 bases map to TRBD2. Unmatched junction bases numbered 5, after V lost 5 bases and J lost 4 bases. The CDR3 runs 15 residues. Germline-derived CDR1 and CDR2 are MDHEN and SYDVKM. In DNA, the CDR3 is TGTGCCAGCAGTCCCAGGACTAGCGGATACAATGAGCAGTTCTTC. Protein: CASSPRTSGYNEQFF.

J is TRBJ1-1 and V is TRBV7-2, with unresolved D. V shed 3 bases and J shed 6 bases, with 14 bases lying between them. Germline V gene sequence: CDR1 SGHTA, CDR2 FQGNSA. The CDR3 is 14 residues long. CDR3 loop: CASSFSSTNAEAFF. As DNA, the CDR3 is TGTGCCAGCAGCTTCAGTTCTACTAACGCTGAAGCTTTCTTT.

The chain carries TRBV5-1 and TRBJ1-6; 7 bases match TRBD1. The CDR3 consists of 16 residues. Germline-derived CDR1 and CDR2 are SGHRS and YFSETQ. The J segment lost 7 bases and the V segment lost 0 bases, leaving 7 bases of the junction unmatched. The CDR3 is CASSLALGQQNSPLHF. The DNA for the CDR3 is TGCGCCAGCAGCTTGGCCCTGGGACAGCAAAATTCACCCCTCCACTTT.

This clone occurred a few times. J is TRBJ1-1 and V is TRBV12-3 or TRBV12-4; D unclear. Trimming left V 5 bases short and J 1 base short, with 8 bases between. The CDR3 consists of 13 residues. The CDR3 bases are TGTGCCAGCAGTCTGGGCCCGAACACTGAAGCTTTCTTT. As protein: CASSLGPNTEAFF.

This chain links TRBV11-2 with TRBJ1-3, with D maybe TRBD1 (6 bases). This CDR3 is built from 16 residues. Germline loops: CDR1 SGHAT, CDR2 FQNNGV. V was pared by 0 bases and J by 2 bases, with 11 bases between. The CDR3: CASSLEAGVTGNTIYF. The CDR3 DNA sequence: TGTGCCAGCAGCTTAGAGGCAGGGGTGACTGGAAACACCATATATTTT.

This clone came up a few times. The V gene is TRBV7-9, the J gene TRBJ2-1; D possibly corresponds to TRBD2 (6 bases). Germline V gene data show CDR1 as SEHNR and CDR2 as FQNEAQ (reference sequence). V lost 5 bases and J 4 bases, leaving 12 bases between the germline ends. This CDR3 spans 14 amino acids. The CDR3 region is CASSPDGGYNEQFF. The DNA for the CDR3 is TGTGCCAGCAGCCCTGATGGAGGGTACAATGAGCAGTTCTTC.

The rearrangement links TRBV14 to TRBJ1-3; no reliable D call. The germline V gene has CDR1 SGHDN and CDR2 FVKESK. Trimming shortened V by 5 bases and J by 0 bases, and 11 bases separated the two germline ends. This CDR3 is 15 amino acids long. The CDR3 DNA reads as TGTGCCAGCAGCTCCGTAATAGCCTCTGGAAACACCATATATTTT. Its protein is CASSSVIASGNTIYF.

The genes are TRBV5-1 and TRBJ1-2, with unresolved D. The length of the CDR3 is 13 residues. V was shortened by 0 bases and J by 8 bases, with 11 bases between the two germline ends. Germline CDR1 and CDR2: SGHRS and YFSETQ. CDR3 sequence reads: CASSLGGVQGYTF. CDR3 DNA: TGCGCCAGCAGCTTGGGGGGAGTCCAAGGCTACACCTTC.

The CDR3 loop reads CAWNAGGDYGYTF. The CDR3 coding sequence is TGTGCCTGGAACGCCGGGGGGGACTATGGCTACACCTTC. The rearrangement joins TRBV30 to TRBJ1-2; D possibly corresponds to TRBD1 (5 bases). This CDR3 comprises 13 residues. The V and J ends lost 4 bases and 3 bases respectively, with 12 bases between them. From germline, CDR1 is GTSNPN and CDR2 SVGIG (reference sequence). The complete variable domain, with remaining parts taken from reference TRBV30 and TRBJ1-2, reads SQTIHQWPATLVQPVGSPLSLECTVEGTSNPNLYWYRQAAGRGLQLLFYSVGIGQISSEVPQNLSASRPQDRQFILSSKKLLLSDSGFYLCAWNAGGDYGYTFGSGTRLTVV.

The chain joins TRBV7-2 to TRBJ1-2; 7 positions match TRBD1. Germline V gives CDR1 SGHTA, CDR2 FQGNSA. J lost 2 bases, V lost 2 bases, and 5 bases had no gene match. The CDR3 is 15 residues long. This CDR3 reads CASSLRAGGNYGYTF. CDR3 DNA: TGTGCCAGCAGCTTACGGGCAGGGGGAAACTATGGCTACACCTTC.